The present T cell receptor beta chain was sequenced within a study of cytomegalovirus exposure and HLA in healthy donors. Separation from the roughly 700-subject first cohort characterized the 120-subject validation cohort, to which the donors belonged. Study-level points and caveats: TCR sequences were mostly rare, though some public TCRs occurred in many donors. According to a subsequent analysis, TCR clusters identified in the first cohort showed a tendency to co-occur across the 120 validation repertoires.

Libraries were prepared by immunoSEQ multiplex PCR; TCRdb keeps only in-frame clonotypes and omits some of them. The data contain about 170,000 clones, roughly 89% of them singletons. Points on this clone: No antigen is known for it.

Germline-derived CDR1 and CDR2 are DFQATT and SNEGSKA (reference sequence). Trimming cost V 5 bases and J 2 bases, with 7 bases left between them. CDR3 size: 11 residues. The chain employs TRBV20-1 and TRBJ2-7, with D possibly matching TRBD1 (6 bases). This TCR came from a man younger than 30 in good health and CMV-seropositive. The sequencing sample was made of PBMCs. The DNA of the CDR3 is TGCAGTGCTTGGACAGCCTACGAGCAGTACTTC. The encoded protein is CSAWTAYEQYF.